This T cell receptor (beta chain) was obtained from a study of blood T cell repertoires in COVID-19. Only in-frame clones appear in the TCRdb table, and some are missing; sequencing was by immunoSEQ multiplex PCR. Of about 160,000 clones in the sample, 65% to 80% were seen once. Material: peripheral blood. The sequence came from a man aged 60 to 69 with acute or convalescent COVID-19.

The CDR3 bases are TGCAGTGCTAGTCTGGTAGGAGGGGACACCGGGGAGCTGTTTTTT. Protein sequence: CSASLVGGDTGELFF. The chain is built from TRBV20-1 and TRBJ2-2; possible D gene TRBD2, 6 bases. With 3 bases removed from V and 3 bases from J, the gap between germline ends came to 14 bases. The germline gives CDR1 DFQATT, CDR2 SNEGSKA (reference sequence). This CDR3 comprises 15 residues.